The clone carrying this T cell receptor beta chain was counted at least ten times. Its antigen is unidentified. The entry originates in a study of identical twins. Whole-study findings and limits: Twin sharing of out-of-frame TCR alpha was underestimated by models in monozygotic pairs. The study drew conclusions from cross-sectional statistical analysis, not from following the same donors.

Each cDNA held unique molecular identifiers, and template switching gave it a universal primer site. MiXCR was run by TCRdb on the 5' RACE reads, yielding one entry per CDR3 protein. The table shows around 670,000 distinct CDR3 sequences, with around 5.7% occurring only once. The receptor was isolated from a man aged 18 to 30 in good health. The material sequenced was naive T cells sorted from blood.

CDR3 nucleotide sequence: TGTGCCAGCAGCTTGGGATCTCGGGCTAGCGGGAGGCGAAATGGCACAGATACGCAGTATTTT. It is translated as CASSLGSRASGRRNGTDTQYF. This chain uses TRBV5-4 with TRBJ2-3; 11 positions match TRBD2. V shed 0 bases, J shed 1 base, and the junction held 16 bases outside the gene matches. Germline V gives CDR1 SGHNT, CDR2 YYREEE (reference sequence). The CDR3 runs to 21 residues.